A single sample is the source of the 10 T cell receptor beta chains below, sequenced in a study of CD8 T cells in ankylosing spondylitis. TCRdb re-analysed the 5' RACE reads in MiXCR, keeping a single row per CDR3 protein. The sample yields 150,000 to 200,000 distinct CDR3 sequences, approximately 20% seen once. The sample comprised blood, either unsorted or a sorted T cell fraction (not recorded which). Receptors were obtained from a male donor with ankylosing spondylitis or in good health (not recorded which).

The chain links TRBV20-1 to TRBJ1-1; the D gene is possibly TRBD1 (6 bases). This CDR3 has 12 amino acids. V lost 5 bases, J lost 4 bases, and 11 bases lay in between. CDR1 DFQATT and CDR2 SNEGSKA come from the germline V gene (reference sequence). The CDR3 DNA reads TGCAGTGCTGAAAACAGGGCCACTGAAGCTTTCTTT. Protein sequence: CSAENRATEAFF.

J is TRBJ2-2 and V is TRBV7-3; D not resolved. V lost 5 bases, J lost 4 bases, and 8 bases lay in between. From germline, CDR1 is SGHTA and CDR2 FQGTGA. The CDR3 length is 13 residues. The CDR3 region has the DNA TGTGCCAGCAGCGTGGGCCTCACCGGGGAGCTGTTTTTT. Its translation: CASSVGLTGELFF.

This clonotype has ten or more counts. The CDR3 sequence: CASSFGGSGFDEQYF. For the CDR3, the DNA is TGCGCCAGCAGCTTCGGCGGGAGTGGATTCGACGAGCAGTACTTC. The chain combines TRBV5-1 with TRBJ2-7; TRBD2 matches 7 bases. This CDR3 spans 15 amino acids. V was pared by 2 bases and J by 5 bases, with 10 bases of the junction left unmatched. The V gene's germline CDR1 is SGHRS and CDR2 YFSETQ.

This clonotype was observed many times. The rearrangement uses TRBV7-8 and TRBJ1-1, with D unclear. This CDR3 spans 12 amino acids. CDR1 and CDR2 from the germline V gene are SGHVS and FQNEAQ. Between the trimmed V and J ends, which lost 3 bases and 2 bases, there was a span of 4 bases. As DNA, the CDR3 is TGTGCCAGCAGCTTTGAAAACACTGAAGCTTTCTTT. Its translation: CASSFENTEAFF.

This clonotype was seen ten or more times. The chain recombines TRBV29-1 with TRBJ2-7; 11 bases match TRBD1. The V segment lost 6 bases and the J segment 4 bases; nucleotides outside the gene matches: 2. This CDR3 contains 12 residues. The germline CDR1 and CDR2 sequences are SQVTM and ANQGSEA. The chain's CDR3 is CSVGTGGYEQYF. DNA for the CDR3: TGCAGCGTCGGGACAGGGGGTTACGAGCAGTACTTC.

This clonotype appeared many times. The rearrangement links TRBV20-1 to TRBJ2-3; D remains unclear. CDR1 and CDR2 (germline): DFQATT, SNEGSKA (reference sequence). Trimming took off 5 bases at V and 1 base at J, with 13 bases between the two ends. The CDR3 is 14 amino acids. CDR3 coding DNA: TGCAGTGCTCTTCGCCTGGACCGCACAGATACGCAGTATTTT. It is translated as CSALRLDRTDTQYF.

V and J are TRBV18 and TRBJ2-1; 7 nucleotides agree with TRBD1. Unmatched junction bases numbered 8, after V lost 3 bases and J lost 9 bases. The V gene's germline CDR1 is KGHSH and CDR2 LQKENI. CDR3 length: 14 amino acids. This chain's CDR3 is CASSPGQARGEQFF. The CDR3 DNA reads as TGTGCCAGCTCACCCGGACAGGCTCGTGGTGAGCAGTTCTTC. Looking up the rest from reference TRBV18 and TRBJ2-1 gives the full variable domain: NAGVMQNPRHLVRRRGQEARLRCSPMKGHSHVYWYRQLPEEGLKFMVYLQKENIIDESGMPKERFSAEFPKEGPSILRIQQVVRGDSAAYFCASSPGQARGEQFFGPGTRLTVL.

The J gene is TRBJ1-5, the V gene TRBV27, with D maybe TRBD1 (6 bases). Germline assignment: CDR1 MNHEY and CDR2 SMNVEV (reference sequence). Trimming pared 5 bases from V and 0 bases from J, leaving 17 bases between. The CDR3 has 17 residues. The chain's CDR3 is CASSAWGGVNSNQPQHF. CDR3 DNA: TGTGCCAGCAGTGCGTGGGGGGGCGTAAATAGCAATCAGCCCCAGCATTTT.

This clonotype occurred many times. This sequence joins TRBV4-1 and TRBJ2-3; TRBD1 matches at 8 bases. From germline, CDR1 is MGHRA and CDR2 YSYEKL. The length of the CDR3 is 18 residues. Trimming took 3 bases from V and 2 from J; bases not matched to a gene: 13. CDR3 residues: CASSHGTGWSGHTDTQYF. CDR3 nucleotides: TGCGCCAGCAGCCACGGGACAGGCTGGAGCGGACACACAGATACGCAGTATTTT.

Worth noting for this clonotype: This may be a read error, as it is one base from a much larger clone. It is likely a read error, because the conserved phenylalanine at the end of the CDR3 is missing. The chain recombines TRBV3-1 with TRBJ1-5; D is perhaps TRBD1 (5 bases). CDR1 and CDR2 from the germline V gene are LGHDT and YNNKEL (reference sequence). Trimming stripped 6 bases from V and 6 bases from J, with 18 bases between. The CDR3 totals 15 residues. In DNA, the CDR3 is TGTGCCAGCAGTCCCGGGCAAGGGACCCCTCAGCCCCAGCATTAT. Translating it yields CASSPGQGTPQPQHY.